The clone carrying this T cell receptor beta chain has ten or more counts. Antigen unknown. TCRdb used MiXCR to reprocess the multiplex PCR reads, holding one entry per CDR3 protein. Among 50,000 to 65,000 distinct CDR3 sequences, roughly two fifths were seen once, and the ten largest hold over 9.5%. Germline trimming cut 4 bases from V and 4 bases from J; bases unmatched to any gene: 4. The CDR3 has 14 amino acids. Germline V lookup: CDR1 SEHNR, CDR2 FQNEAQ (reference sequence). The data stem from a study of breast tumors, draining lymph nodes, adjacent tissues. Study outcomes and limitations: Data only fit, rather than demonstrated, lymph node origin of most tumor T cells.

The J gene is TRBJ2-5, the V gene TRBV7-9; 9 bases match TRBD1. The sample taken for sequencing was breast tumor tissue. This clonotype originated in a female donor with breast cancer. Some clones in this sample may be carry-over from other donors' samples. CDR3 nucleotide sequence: TGTGCCAGCAGCTCGGGACAGGGTTTAGAGACCCAGTACTTC. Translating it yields CASSSGQGLETQYF.